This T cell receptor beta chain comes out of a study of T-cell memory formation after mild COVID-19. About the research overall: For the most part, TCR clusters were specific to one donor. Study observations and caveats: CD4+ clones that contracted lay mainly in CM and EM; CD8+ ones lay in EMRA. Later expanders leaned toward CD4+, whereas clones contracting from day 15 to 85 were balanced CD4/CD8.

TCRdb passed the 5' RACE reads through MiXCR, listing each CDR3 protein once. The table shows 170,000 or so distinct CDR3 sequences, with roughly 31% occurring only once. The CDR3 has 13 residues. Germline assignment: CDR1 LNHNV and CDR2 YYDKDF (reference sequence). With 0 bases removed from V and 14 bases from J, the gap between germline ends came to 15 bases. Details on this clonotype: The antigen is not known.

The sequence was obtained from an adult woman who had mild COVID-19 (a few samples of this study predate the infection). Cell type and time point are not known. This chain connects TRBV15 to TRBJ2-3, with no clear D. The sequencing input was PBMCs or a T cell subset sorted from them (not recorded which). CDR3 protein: CATSRDVSYPGYF. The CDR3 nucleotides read TGTGCCACCAGCAGAGACGTTTCATACCCCGGGTATTTT.